The text below deals with one T cell receptor (beta chain). Its antigen remains unidentified. This entry is derived from a study of T cells in Graves' hyperthyroidism and ophthalmopathy. Whole-study findings and limits: Within blood appeared most thyroid clonotypes that had expanded above 0.001.

Enrolled ophthalmopathy patients presented with a Clinical Activity Score of at least 3, a NOSPECS grade of at least 4, and disease duration under 3 months. Exclusions: uncontrolled infection, other autoimmune disease, pregnancy, lactation. Extraction of PBMCs used roughly 9.6 ml of fresh peripheral blood. CDR1 is MNHEY and CDR2 is SMNVEV in the germline V gene (reference sequence). The CDR3 is made up of 19 amino acids. Germline trimming cut 5 bases from V and 6 bases from J; bases unmatched to any gene: 17. Amplification of TCR beta CDR3 regions was performed using RNA transcripts as template. TCR CDR3 underwent first-round RT-PCR with the HTBI primer set. Using its own MiXCR run on the multiplex PCR reads, TCRdb lists one record per CDR3 protein. The table includes 550,000 to 600,000 distinct CDR3 sequences, approximately 15% detected once.

This chain connects TRBV27 to TRBJ2-3; 13 nucleotides match TRBD2. The clonotype was recovered from a woman between 18 and 29 years old with Graves' ophthalmopathy. The sample consisted of blood. Written as DNA, the CDR3 is TGTGCCAGCAGTGGACCCCCGGGGACTAGCGGGACGGTCGTCGATACGCAGTATTTT. Its translation: CASSGPPGTSGTVVDTQYF.